The T cell receptor (beta chain) described here comes from a study of T cells after yellow fever vaccination. TCRdb fed the 5' RACE reads into MiXCR, producing one record per CDR3 protein. The sample has about 230,000 distinct CDR3 sequences, over 6.5% seen once. The sample in question was CD4+ T cells sorted from PBMCs, obtained on the day of the yellow fever booster vaccination. This TCR came from a man aged 30 to 39 who received the YFV17D yellow fever vaccine.

The CDR3, as DNA: TGTGCCAGCAGCCAAGACAGGGGGCTGGGAAATGAGCAGTTCTTC. This codes for CASSQDRGLGNEQFF. The chain employs TRBV7-8 and TRBJ2-1; 10 bases match TRBD1. From germline, CDR1 is SGHVS and CDR2 FQNEAQ. The CDR3 loop spans 15 amino acids. V lost 5 bases to trimming and J lost 7 bases; unmatched junction nucleotides: 8. Full variable domain (outside the CDR3, taken from reference TRBV7-8 and TRBJ2-1): GAGVSQSPRYKVAKRGQDVALRCDPISGHVSLFWYQQALGQGPEFLTYFQNEAQLDKSGLPSDRFFAERPEGSVSTLKIQRTQQEDSAVYLCASSQDRGLGNEQFFGPGTRLTVL.